This T cell receptor beta chain is from a study of blood T cell repertoires in COVID-19 (dated by TCRdb to 2020 to 2021). General notes on the study: The collaborator samples originated in the United States, Italy and Spain and spanned the acute and convalescent phases of COVID-19. The material from the prospective study consisted of cDNA or gDNA derived from T cells, B-cell-depleted T cells, or PBMCs. The dataset comprised deeply sampled blood TCRbeta repertoires from subjects exposed to, actively infected with, or recovered from COVID-19. The repertoires were released in a freely available public database meant as a resource for research on the immune response to SARS-CoV-2. Samples came from the ongoing ImmuneRACE study (first 160 participants) plus 1,254 subjects from 6 global collaborators. Nearly every sample came with metadata listing a de-identified subject ID, COVID-19 status, age in years and sex. Where available, HLA class I and class II types were taken from metadata supplied by the sample provider and were not determined by assay-based typing. What the authors observed across the whole study: The quantity of clinical and demographic metadata differed by source and by participant and was supplied without curation.

The collaborating institutions used their own protocols to collect whole blood in K2EDTA tubes. Collaborator samples were shipped for TCRbeta analysis as frozen whole blood, isolated PBMCs, or DNA extracted from either sample type. As to this clone: Its specific antigen is unknown. Within one base of it there is no much larger clone, and no base qualities were kept.

The germline V and J ends show losses of 5 bases and 9 bases respectively, and no gene match explains 13 bases of the junction. The CDR3 contains 17 residues, cysteine and phenylalanine counted. Only the CDR3 portion is preserved as DNA: 51 bases, with reading frame beginning at the first base. Reading the germline V gene gives CDR1 SGHTA and CDR2 FQGNSA. TCRbeta CDR3 regions were amplified from genomic DNA using the immunoSEQ Assay, a bias-controlled multiplex PCR. Per the source publication's procedure: The number of nucleated cells in each sample was estimated by amplification of reference gene primers within the assay. To quantify the absolute abundance of each unique TCRbeta CDR3 rearrangement, sequence reads were collapsed and filtered. For each sample, productive Simpson clonality was calculated by taking the square root of Simpson's diversity index across productive rearrangements. TCRdb provides this immuneACCESS table in a form limited to in-frame rearrangements. Some clones are lacking; in checked studies, under half of them reflect an unresolved V gene, and why the rest are absent is not known. V and J calls and clone size are those listed in that table; D and trimming were worked out from the DNA. The sample has 150,000 to 200,000 clones on record, approximately 90% of them singletons. In total, the top ten clones hold 2.1% of the sample.

The sample was peripheral blood. This clonotype originated in a man between 65 and 85 years old with active or convalescent COVID-19. The chain uses TRBV7-2 and TRBJ2-1; the junction holds 13 bases that match TRBD2. The CDR3 region: CASSGRTSGRIRLEQFF. The nucleotide sequence is given as TGTGCCAGCAGCGGAAGGACTAGCGGGAGAATAAGACTTGAGCAGTTCTTC.